This TCR beta chain appears in the sequencing data of a study of T cells in Graves' hyperthyroidism and ophthalmopathy (dated by TCRdb to 2018 to 2020). Study-wide context: Peripheral blood was sampled at the time of initial diagnosis, prior to any treatment. Following sampling, methimazole starting at 30 mg daily was given to hyperthyroidism patients, and high-dose intravenous methylprednisolone was given to ophthalmopathy patients. In addition, the study compared T-cell repertoires in thyroid tissue and in blood from five to seven Graves' hyperthyroidism patients. For training and testing, the roughly 97 patients in the discovery cohort were randomly divided in a 7:3 ratio. TCR Vbeta CDR3 sequencing of 135 peripheral blood samples (roughly 41 ophthalmopathy, 75 to 80 hyperthyroidism and some 17 progressor patients) is reported in the paper. An independent validation cohort of fewer than 20 hyperthyroidism patients and approximately 16 patients who later progressed to ophthalmopathy tested prospective prediction of ophthalmopathy. To identify TCR V-J signatures that set the groups apart, the researchers used a discovery cohort of 100 patients, made up of around 40 with Graves' ophthalmopathy and about 55 with stable Graves' hyperthyroidism.

Ophthalmopathy patients had moderately to severely active disease, Clinical Activity Score of at least 3, NOSPECS grade of at least 4, and duration under 3 months. Any patient with an uncontrolled infection, another autoimmune disease, pregnancy or lactation was excluded. Clinical symptoms, serum thyroxine and TRAb, thyroid ultrasound, and orbital computed tomography formed the basis for the diagnoses. Ficoll-Paque density gradient centrifugation was used to isolate PBMCs from about 10 ml of fresh peripheral blood. Trizol reagent was used to extract total RNA, and RNA quality was then checked on an Agilent 2100 Bioanalyzer. This clonotype was detected many times. Its target antigen remains unknown. It has no much larger one-base neighbor in the sample; base qualities were not kept. The TCR beta CDR3 regions were amplified from RNA transcripts. The first round of RT-PCR for the TCR CDR3 was performed with the HTBI primer set and the Qiagen OneStep RT-PCR kit. A second multiplex PCR round built the libraries, followed by size selection and purification. The libraries were sequenced on an Illumina HiSeq2000 using paired-end 100 bp reads. Processing in the source paper ran as follows. SOAPnuke was used to process the raw data, throwing out any read that contained adapters or uncalled bases, had a mean Phred below 15, or lacked an exact constant-primer or identifier match. High-quality paired reads were merged with COPE v1.2.5, and unique nucleotide sequences were defined as clonotypes. Clonotypes were aligned to IMGT TRBV, TRBD and TRBJ reference segments using MiTCR v1.1. The analysis was restricted to V-J combinations with a frequency above 0.0001, which together covered 99% to 99.2% of the repertoires. The TCS score was defined as the ratio of F50 (clonal expansion) to E x V (chaos), calculated using BLOSUM62-based TCRdist between CDR3 peptides within each V-J. Welch's t-statistics and random forest reduced roughly 530 V-J features to around 14, which were used in a naive Bayes classifier (R e1071). TCRdb itself trimmed the public reads at Q25 with fastp, ran MiXCR and retained productive beta chains. Rows are unified per CDR3 protein, each entry keeping the most common DNA and genes. The authors' filters were not applied to this entry. For this sample there are approximately 690,000 distinct CDR3 sequences; about 20% appear just once. The ten largest clones capture over 30% of the sample.

General findings and caveats noted by the study authors: No statistical method was used to set the sample size in advance, and investigators knew the group allocation. Most expanded thyroid clonotypes (frequency above 0.001) were also found in blood, which suggests that blood repertoires may mirror thyroid immune responses. A model built on a 13 V-J signature distinguished ophthalmopathy from stable hyperthyroidism, reaching approximately 89% sensitivity and under 84% specificity in cross-validation and 80%/75% in testing. In validation, the model predicted progression to ophthalmopathy with approximately 70% sensitivity and roughly 72% specificity, a median of around six months before onset.

The sequencing input was blood. This TCR came from a man under 40 with Graves' ophthalmopathy.

The DNA sequence follows: TGTGCCTGGAGTGAACGTCCCTACGAGCAGTACTTC. Its translation reads: CAWSERPYEQYF. The V and J genes are TRBV30 and TRBJ2-7; there is no confident call for the D gene. The CDR3 sequence holds 12 residues, the cysteine and phenylalanine included. Only the CDR3 DNA stays, 36 bases, in frame from base 1. The germline V gene (reference sequence) supplies CDR1 GTSNPN and CDR2 SVGIG. V is pared back by 1 base and J by 2 bases, with 6 bases lying between the germline termini.